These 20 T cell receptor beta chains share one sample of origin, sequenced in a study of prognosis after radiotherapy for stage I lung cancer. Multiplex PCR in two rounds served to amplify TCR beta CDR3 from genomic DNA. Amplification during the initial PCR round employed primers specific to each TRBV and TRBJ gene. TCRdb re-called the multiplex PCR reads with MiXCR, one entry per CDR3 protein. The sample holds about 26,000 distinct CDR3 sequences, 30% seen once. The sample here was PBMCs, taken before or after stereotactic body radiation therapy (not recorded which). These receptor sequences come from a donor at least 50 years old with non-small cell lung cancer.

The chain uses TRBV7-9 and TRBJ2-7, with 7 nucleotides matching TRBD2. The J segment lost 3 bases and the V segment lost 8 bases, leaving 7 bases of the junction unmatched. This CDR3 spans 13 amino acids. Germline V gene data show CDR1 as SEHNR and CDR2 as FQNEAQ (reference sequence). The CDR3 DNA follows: TGTGCCAGCCCTCCTAGCGGAGACTACGAGCAGTACTTC. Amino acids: CASPPSGDYEQYF.

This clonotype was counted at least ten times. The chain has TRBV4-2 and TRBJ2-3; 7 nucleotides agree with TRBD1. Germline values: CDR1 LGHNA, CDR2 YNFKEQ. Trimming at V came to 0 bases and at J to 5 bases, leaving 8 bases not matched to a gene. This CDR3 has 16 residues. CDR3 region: CASSQDEGALLDTQYF. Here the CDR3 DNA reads TGTGCCAGCAGCCAAGATGAGGGGGCGCTTTTAGATACGCAGTATTTT.

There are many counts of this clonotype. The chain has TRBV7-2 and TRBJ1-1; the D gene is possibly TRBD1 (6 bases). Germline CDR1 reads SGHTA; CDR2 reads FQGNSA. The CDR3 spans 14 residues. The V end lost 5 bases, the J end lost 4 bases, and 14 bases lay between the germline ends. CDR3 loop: CASSLWGLSTEAFF. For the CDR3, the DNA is TGTGCCAGCAGCCTCTGGGGGCTTAGCACTGAAGCTTTCTTT.

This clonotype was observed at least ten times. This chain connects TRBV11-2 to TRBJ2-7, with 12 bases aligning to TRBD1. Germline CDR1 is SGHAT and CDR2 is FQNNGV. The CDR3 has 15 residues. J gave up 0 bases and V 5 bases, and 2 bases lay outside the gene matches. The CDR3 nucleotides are TGTGCCAGCAGCGTGGGACAGGGGGCCTCCTACGAGCAGTACTTC. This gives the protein CASSVGQGASYEQYF.

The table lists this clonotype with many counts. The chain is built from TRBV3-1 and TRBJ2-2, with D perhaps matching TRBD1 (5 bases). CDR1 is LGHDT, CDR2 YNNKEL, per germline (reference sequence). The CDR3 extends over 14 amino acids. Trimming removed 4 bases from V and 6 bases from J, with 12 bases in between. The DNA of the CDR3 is TGTGCCAGCAGCCTCAGGGAAAGGTCCGGGGAGCTGTTTTTT. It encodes CASSLRERSGELFF.

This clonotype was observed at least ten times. CDR3 in amino acids: CASSLNHQETQYF. As DNA, the CDR3 is TGCGCCAGCAGCTTGAACCACCAAGAGACCCAGTACTTC. The rearrangement joins TRBV5-1 to TRBJ2-5; no clear D. The length of the CDR3 is 13 residues. V was trimmed by 1 base and J by 0 bases, leaving 4 bases between them. Germline V CDR1 and CDR2: SGHRS, YFSETQ.

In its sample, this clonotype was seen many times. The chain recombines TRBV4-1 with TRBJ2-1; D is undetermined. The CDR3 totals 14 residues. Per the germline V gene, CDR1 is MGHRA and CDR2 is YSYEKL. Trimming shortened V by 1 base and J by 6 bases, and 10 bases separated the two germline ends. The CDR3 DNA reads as TGCGCCAGCAGCCAAGGGGTGTGGGCCAATGAGCAGTTCTTC. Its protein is CASSQGVWANEQFF.

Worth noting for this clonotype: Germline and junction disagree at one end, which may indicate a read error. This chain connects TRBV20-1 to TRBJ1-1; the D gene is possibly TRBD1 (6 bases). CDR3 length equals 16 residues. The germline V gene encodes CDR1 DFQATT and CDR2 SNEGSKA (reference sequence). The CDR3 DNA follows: TGCAGTGCTAGAGTCCCCACAGGGTCCCAGAACACTGAATCTTTCTTT. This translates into CSARVPTGSQNTESFF.

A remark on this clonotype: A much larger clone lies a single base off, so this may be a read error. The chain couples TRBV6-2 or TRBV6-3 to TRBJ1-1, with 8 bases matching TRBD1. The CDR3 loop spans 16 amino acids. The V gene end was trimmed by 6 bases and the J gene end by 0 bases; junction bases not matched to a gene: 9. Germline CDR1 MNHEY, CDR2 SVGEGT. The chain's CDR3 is CASRWGTGLMNTEAFF. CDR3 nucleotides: TGTGCCAGCAGGTGGGGGACAGGCCTTATGAACACTGAAGCTTTCTTT.

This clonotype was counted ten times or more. The CDR3, as DNA: TGTGCCAGCAGCTTCTCGGGACAGCGCAATGAGCAGTTCTTC. Translating it yields CASSFSGQRNEQFF. This chain links TRBV7-6 with TRBJ2-1; TRBD1 agrees at 7 bases. The length of the CDR3 is 14 residues. The germline V gene has CDR1 SGHVS and CDR2 FNYEAQ. V lost 3 bases and J lost 6; bases outside the gene matches: 5.

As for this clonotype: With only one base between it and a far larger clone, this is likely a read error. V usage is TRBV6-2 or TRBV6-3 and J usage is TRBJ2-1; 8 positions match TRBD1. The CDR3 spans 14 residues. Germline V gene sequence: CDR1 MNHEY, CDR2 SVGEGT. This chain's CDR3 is CASLPGQAYNAQFF. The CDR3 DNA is TGTGCCAGCCTCCCGGGACAGGCCTACAATGCGCAGTTCTTC.

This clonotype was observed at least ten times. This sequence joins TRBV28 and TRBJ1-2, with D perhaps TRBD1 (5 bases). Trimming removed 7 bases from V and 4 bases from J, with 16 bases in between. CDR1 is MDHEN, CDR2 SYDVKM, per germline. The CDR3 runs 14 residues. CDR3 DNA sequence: TGTGCCAGCAACCCTCATACAGGCGGCTATGGCTACACCTTC. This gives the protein CASNPHTGGYGYTF.

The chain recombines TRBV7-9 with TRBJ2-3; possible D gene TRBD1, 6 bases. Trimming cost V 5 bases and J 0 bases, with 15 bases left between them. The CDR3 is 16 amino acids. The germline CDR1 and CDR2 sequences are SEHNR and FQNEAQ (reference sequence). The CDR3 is CASSHGQYSSTDTQYF. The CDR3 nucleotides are TGTGCCAGCAGCCATGGACAGTACTCGAGCACAGATACGCAGTATTTT.

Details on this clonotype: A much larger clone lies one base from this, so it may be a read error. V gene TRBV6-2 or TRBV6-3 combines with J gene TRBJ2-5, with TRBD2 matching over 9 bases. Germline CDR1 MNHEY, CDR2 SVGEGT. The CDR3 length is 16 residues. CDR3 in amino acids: CASSEGLRGGQETKYF. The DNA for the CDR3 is TGTGCCAGCAGTGAGGGTTTGCGGGGGGGGCAAGAGACCAAGTACTTC.

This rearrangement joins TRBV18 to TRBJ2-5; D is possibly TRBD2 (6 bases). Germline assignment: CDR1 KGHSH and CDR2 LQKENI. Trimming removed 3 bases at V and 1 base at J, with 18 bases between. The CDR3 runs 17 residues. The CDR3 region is CASSPTPRPEGQETQYF. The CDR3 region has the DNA TGTGCCAGCTCACCCACGCCCCGGCCGGAGGGCCAAGAGACCCAGTACTTC.

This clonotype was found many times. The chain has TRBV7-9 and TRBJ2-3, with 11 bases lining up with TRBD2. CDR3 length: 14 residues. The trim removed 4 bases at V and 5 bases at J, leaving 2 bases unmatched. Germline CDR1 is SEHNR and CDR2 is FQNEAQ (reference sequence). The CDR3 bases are TGTGCCAGCAGCTATGGGACTAGCGGAGATACGCAGTATTTT. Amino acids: CASSYGTSGDTQYF. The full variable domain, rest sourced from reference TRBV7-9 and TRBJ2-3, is DTGVSQNPRHKITKRGQNVTFRCDPISEHNRLYWYRQTLGQGPEFLTYFQNEAQLEKSRLLSDRFSAERPKGSFSTLEIQRTEQGDSAMYLCASSYGTSGDTQYFGPGTRLTVL.

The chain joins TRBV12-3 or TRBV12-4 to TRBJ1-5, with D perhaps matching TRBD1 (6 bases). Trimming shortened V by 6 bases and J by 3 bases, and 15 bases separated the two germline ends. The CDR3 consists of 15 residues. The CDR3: CASSPTGTTNQPQHF. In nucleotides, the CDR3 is TGTGCCAGCAGCCCCACCGGGACAACCAATCAGCCCCAGCATTTT.

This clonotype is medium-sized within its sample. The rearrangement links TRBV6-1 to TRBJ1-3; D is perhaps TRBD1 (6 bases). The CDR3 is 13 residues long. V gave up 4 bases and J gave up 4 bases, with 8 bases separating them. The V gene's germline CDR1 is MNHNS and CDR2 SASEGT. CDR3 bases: TGTGCCAGCAGTGCTGGACAGGGAAACACCATATATTTT. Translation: CASSAGQGNTIYF.

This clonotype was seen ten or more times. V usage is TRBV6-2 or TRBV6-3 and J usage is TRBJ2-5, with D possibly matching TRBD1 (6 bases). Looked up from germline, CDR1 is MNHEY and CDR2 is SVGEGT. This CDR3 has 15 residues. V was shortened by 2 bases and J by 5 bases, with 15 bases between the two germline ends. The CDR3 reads CASSYPQGIEETQYF. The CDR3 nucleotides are TGTGCCAGCAGTTACCCACAGGGAATCGAGGAGACCCAGTACTTC.

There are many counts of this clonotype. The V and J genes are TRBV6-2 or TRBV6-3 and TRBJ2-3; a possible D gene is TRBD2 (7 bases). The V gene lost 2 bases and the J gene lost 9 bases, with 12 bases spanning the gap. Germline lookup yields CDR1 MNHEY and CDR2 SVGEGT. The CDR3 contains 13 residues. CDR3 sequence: CASSYGGGPTQYF. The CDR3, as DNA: TGTGCCAGCAGTTACGGGGGGGGGCCGACGCAGTATTTT.